What follows describes a single TCR beta chain. Its cognate antigen is unknown. The source of the sample is a study of cytomegalovirus exposure and HLA in healthy donors. Study-wide background: Genotyping showed roughly 83% of about 370 donors falling in the Caucasian-associated ancestry cluster.

The study's findings and limits: Reports credit the classifier with highly specific, highly sensitive diagnosis of cytomegalovirus status. Sequencing likely produced, as an artifact, a cluster of highly shared sequence variants. A later analysis reported that several of the most significant clusters appeared to be linked to common viral pathogens, among them Epstein-Barr virus.

Primers included in the PCR were 60 Vbeta and 13 Jbeta primers. Repertoires were generated with immunoSEQ multiplex PCR, while TCRdb's copy carries only in-frame clones and drops some. Altogether under 200,000 clones are present, 84% being singletons, with the ten largest covering approximately 0.26%. This TCR was recovered from a boy younger than 18 in good health and CMV-seronegative. Sequencing was performed on PBMCs.

CDR3 nucleotides: TGTGCCAGCAGTGACATTCGACAGGCAGACACCATATATTTT. This gives the protein CASSDIRQADTIYF. This chain joins TRBV6-1 and TRBJ1-3; possibly TRBD1 for D (6 bases). CDR1 and CDR2 (germline): MNHNS, SASEGT. The CDR3 runs to 14 residues. Between the trimmed V and J ends, which lost 3 bases and 8 bases, there was a span of 14 bases.